This T cell receptor beta chain comes out of a study of T cell responses to AZD1222 COVID-19 vaccine. Study-level points and caveats: In a largely white British group with more females than males, clonal diversity was possibly underestimated. Seropositive status at baseline applied to only a handful of AZD1222 recipients.

Assay used: immunoSEQ multiplex PCR; TCRdb lists only in-frame clones, some missing. The repertoire holds about 160,000 clones, about 91% seen once, with approximately 4.8% in the top ten. This CDR3 spans 15 amino acids. CDR1 SEHNR and CDR2 FQNEAQ come from the germline V gene (reference sequence). Trimming stripped 3 bases from V and 6 bases from J, with 17 bases between. Points on this clone: Its antigen is undetermined.

The rearrangement uses TRBV7-9 and TRBJ1-1, with D perhaps TRBD1 (6 bases). This material consisted of peripheral blood, taken on day 0 of AZD1222 vaccination. The source is an adult in good health. The CDR3: CASSLTGLGLAEAFF. The CDR3 nucleotides read TGTGCCAGCAGCTTGACAGGTTTGGGGTTGGCTGAAGCTTTCTTT.